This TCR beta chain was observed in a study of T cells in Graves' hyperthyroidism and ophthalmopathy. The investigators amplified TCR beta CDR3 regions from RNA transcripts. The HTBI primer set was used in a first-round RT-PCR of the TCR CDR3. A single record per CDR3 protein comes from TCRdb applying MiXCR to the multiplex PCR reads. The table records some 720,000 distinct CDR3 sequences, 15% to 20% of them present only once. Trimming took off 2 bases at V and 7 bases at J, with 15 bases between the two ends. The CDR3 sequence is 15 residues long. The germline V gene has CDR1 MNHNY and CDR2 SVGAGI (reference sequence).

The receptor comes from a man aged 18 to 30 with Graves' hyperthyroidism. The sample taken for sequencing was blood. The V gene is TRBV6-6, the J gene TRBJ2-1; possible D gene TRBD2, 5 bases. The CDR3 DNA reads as TGTGCCAGCAGTTACGCCGGGGTTGGTAGGAATGAGCAGTTCTTC. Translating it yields CASSYAGVGRNEQFF.